The 25 T cell receptor beta chains below were found in one sample sequenced in a study of control samples from healthy donors and cancer patients. Libraries were prepared by immunoSEQ multiplex PCR; TCRdb keeps only in-frame clonotypes and omits some of them. This table holds over 20,000 clones, roughly four fifths found once. Sequencing was performed on PBMCs. The receptors stem from a man in his 60s with colorectal cancer.

This rearrangement joins TRBV3-1 (or the pseudogene TRBV3-2) to TRBJ2-3; 7 bases map to TRBD1. Trimming took 1 base from V and 5 from J; bases not matched to a gene: 3. The CDR3 spans 14 residues. The germline gives CDR1 LGHDT, CDR2 YNNKEL (reference sequence). The CDR3 sequence: CASSQVGGEDTQYF. CDR3 DNA: TGTGCCAGCAGCCAAGTAGGGGGCGAAGATACGCAGTATTTT.

V gene TRBV5-6 combines with J gene TRBJ1-6; 7 bases are shared with TRBD1. V lost 3 bases to trimming and J lost 3 bases; unmatched junction nucleotides: 6. The germline V gene has CDR1 SGHDT and CDR2 YYEEEE. This CDR3 has 16 residues. CDR3 sequence (DNA): TGTGCCAGCAGCTCTGACAGGGATTTCTATAATTCACCCCTCCACTTT. Its protein product is CASSSDRDFYNSPLHF.

The rearrangement links TRBV30 to TRBJ1-2; 8 nucleotides match TRBD1. The V segment lost 4 bases and the J segment 3 bases; nucleotides outside the gene matches: 13. The CDR3 runs 16 residues. Germline values: CDR1 GTSNPN, CDR2 SVGIG (reference sequence). CDR3: CAWKRQGFPLDYGYTF. CDR3 DNA sequence: TGTGCCTGGAAAAGACAGGGGTTCCCTTTAGACTATGGCTACACCTTC.

This clone was observed a single time. The rearrangement joins TRBV2 to TRBJ2-3, with D possibly TRBD2 on 7 matching bases. Germline lookup yields CDR1 SNHLY and CDR2 FYNNEI. Between the trimmed V and J ends, which lost 6 bases and 4 bases, there was a span of 14 bases. CDR3 size: 14 residues. The CDR3: CASRGGLAADTQYF. In DNA form, the CDR3 reads TGTGCCAGCAGGGGGGGGCTGGCGGCAGATACGCAGTATTTT.

The chain combines TRBV2 with TRBJ2-3, with a tentative D call TRBD2 (7 bases). Trimming removed 4 bases at V and 6 bases at J, with 17 bases between. From germline, CDR1 is SNHLY and CDR2 FYNNEI. The CDR3 is 15 residues long. The CDR3 loop is CASSVMAGARDTQYF. The CDR3 DNA reads as TGTGCCAGCAGTGTTATGGCGGGGGCCCGGGATACGCAGTATTTT.

The gene calls are TRBV10-3 and TRBJ2-1; either TRBD1 or TRBD2 may fit D (6 bases each). V lost 0 bases and J lost 5, with 14 bases in between. CDR1 is ENHRY, CDR2 SYGVKD, per germline. This CDR3 spans 16 amino acids. CDR3 nucleotide sequence: TGTGCCATCAGTGAGTCTTTGGGGGGCCGAAACAATGAGCAGTTCTTC. Translating it yields CAISESLGGRNNEQFF.

V usage is TRBV4-2 and J usage is TRBJ1-1; a weak D match, TRBD1 (6 bases). V dropped 0 bases and J dropped 5 bases, with 13 bases sitting between them. This CDR3 has 15 residues. The germline gives CDR1 LGHNA, CDR2 YNFKEQ. The CDR3 DNA is TGTGCCAGCAGCCAAGAAGGGCAGGGGAGGACTGAAGCTTTCTTT. It translates to CASSQEGQGRTEAFF.

J is TRBJ1-3 and V is TRBV7-2; D uncertain. Germline V gene lookup returns CDR1 SGHTA and CDR2 FQGNSA. Trimming cost V 2 bases and J 1 base, with 0 bases left between them. This CDR3 comprises 12 residues. The CDR3 loop is CASSLSGNTIYF. The CDR3 coding sequence is TGTGCCAGCAGCTTATCTGGAAACACCATATATTTT.

This clone occurred a few times. The chain carries TRBV10-3 and TRBJ2-3, with 7 bases fitting TRBD1. Germline CDR1 ENHRY, CDR2 SYGVKD. The CDR3 sequence is 15 residues long. The J segment lost 0 bases and the V segment lost 5 bases, leaving 5 bases of the junction unmatched. CDR3 bases: TGTGCCATCAGTTCCGACAGGGAAAGCACAGATACGCAGTATTTT. This gives the protein CAISSDRESTDTQYF.

The chain joins TRBV24-1 to TRBJ1-1; D unclear. Germline lookup yields CDR1 KGHDR and CDR2 SFDVKD. V was pared by 5 bases and J by 7 bases, with 7 bases between. The CDR3 has 11 residues. The CDR3 here is CATSARDEAFF. DNA for the CDR3: TGTGCCACCAGTGCTCGAGATGAAGCTTTCTTT.

This chain links TRBV11-2 with TRBJ2-7; no reliable D call. Per germline, CDR1 SGHAT and CDR2 FQNNGV. V lost 6 bases, J lost 4 bases, and 13 bases lay in between. This CDR3 has 13 amino acids. The CDR3 sequence is CASRDANPYEQYF. CDR3 bases: TGTGCCAGCAGGGACGCTAACCCTTACGAGCAGTACTTC.

V usage is TRBV18 and J usage is TRBJ1-5, with 8 bases lining up with TRBD1. V lost 1 base and J lost 2; bases outside the gene matches: 4. Germline CDR1 reads KGHSH; CDR2 reads LQKENI. This CDR3 spans 16 amino acids. CDR3 nucleotide sequence: TGTGCCAGCTCACCACGCCAGACAGGGGGCAATCAGCCCCAGCATTTT. It is translated as CASSPRQTGGNQPQHF.

With regard to this clone: Other nucleotide sequences in the sample specify the same CDR3. The genes are TRBV7-6 and TRBJ1-3; tentative D call: TRBD1 (5 bases). There are 18 residues in the CDR3. The germline V and J ends were trimmed by 2 bases and 8 bases, with 25 bases remaining between them. The germline V gene has CDR1 SGHVS and CDR2 FNYEAQ. The CDR3 nucleotides are TGTGCCAGCAGCTTACCATTTGGGACTCGGGGGACTCTGGACACCATATATTTT. Residues: CASSLPFGTRGTLDTIYF.

This rearrangement joins TRBV5-1 to TRBJ1-3; the match to TRBD1 covers 7 bases. In germline, CDR1 is SGHRS, CDR2 YFSETQ. The V and J ends lost 0 bases and 2 bases, in that order; junction bases with no gene match: 2. The CDR3 sequence is 15 residues long. The CDR3 sequence: CASSLGQGAGNTIYF. For the CDR3, the DNA is TGCGCCAGCAGCTTGGGGCAGGGGGCTGGAAACACCATATATTTT.

This chain uses TRBV9 with TRBJ1-3; D not resolved. Trimming cost V 7 bases and J 0 bases, with 8 bases left between them. CDR1 and CDR2 from the germline V gene are SGDLS and YYNGEE. The CDR3 is made up of 13 amino acids. The CDR3 loop is CASGKDSGNTIYF. In nucleotides, the CDR3 is TGTGCCAGCGGGAAGGACTCTGGAAACACCATATATTTT.

The chain recombines TRBV19 with TRBJ1-1; D unclear. The CDR3 is 11 amino acids. Germline values: CDR1 LNHDA, CDR2 SQIVND (reference sequence). V dropped 10 bases and J dropped 7 bases, with 13 bases sitting between them. The CDR3 region has the DNA TGTGCCACCATCCTGGGCAATGAAGCTTTCTTT. This encodes CATILGNEAFF.

The chain couples TRBV7-7 to TRBJ2-1; 8 nucleotides align to TRBD2. The CDR3 contains 15 residues. In germline, CDR1 is SSHAT, CDR2 FNYEAQ (reference sequence). Trimming removed 5 bases from V and 8 bases from J; junction bases left unmatched: 11. CDR3 sequence (DNA): TGTGCCAGCAGCCGTAGCGGGGCTAAGTACGATGAGCAGTTCTTC. It codes for CASSRSGAKYDEQFF.

The rearrangement links TRBV4-2 to TRBJ2-3; D is possibly TRBD1 (5 bases). The CDR3 runs 15 residues. The V gene lost 0 bases and the J gene lost 4 bases, with 11 bases spanning the gap. Germline assignment: CDR1 LGHNA and CDR2 YNFKEQ. CDR3 loop: CASSQDFQGSDTQYF. The CDR3 nucleotides are TGTGCCAGCAGCCAAGACTTTCAGGGTTCAGATACGCAGTATTTT.

The V gene is TRBV11-3, the J gene TRBJ1-6, with no clear D. CDR3 length: 15 amino acids. The V end was cut by 0 bases, the J end by 0 bases, with 3 bases between. The germline gives CDR1 SGHNT, CDR2 YENEEA. CDR3 amino acids: CASSLDSSYNSPLHF. In DNA form, the CDR3 reads TGTGCCAGCAGCTTAGATAGCTCCTATAATTCACCCCTCCACTTT.

The chain has TRBV7-6 and TRBJ2-4; maybe TRBD1 (8 bases). The CDR3 extends over 15 amino acids. Germline CDR1 reads SGHVS; CDR2 reads FNYEAQ. V shed 4 bases and J shed 8 bases, with 18 bases lying between them. The CDR3 DNA reads as TGTGCCAGCAGCTCGGGGGGACAGGCCTTGGACATTCAGTACTTC. This translates into CASSSGGQALDIQYF.

V and J are TRBV30 and TRBJ2-5; D unclear. The V and J ends lost 0 bases and 2 bases respectively, with 7 bases between them. The germline CDR1 and CDR2 sequences are GTSNPN and SVGIG (reference sequence). The CDR3 is 13 amino acids. Here the CDR3 reads CAWSVRLQETQYF. The CDR3 DNA sequence: TGTGCCTGGAGTGTCCGGTTACAAGAGACCCAGTACTTC.

The chain carries TRBV9 and TRBJ1-1; D not resolved. Trimming left V 0 bases short and J 4 bases short, with 16 bases between. Germline V lookup: CDR1 SGDLS, CDR2 YYNGEE. The CDR3 contains 16 residues. The CDR3 spells CASSVETRFSGTEAFF. The CDR3 DNA reads TGTGCCAGCAGCGTAGAGACAAGGTTTTCGGGCACTGAAGCTTTCTTT.

This chain links TRBV2 with TRBJ2-5; D remains ambiguous. Germline CDR1 SNHLY, CDR2 FYNNEI. This CDR3 contains 12 residues. The V end lost 8 bases, the J end lost 2 bases, and 9 bases lay between the germline ends. This CDR3 is CASEAEQETQYF. DNA for the CDR3: TGTGCCAGCGAGGCGGAGCAAGAGACCCAGTACTTC. The whole variable domain, filled in from reference TRBV2 and TRBJ2-5, reads EPEVTQTPSHQVTQMGQEVILRCVPISNHLYFYWYRQILGQKVEFLVSFYNNEISEKSEIFDDQFSVERPDGSNFTLKIRSTKLEDSAMYFCASEAEQETQYFGPGTRLLVL.

The chain combines TRBV18 with TRBJ1-2; a possible D gene is TRBD1 (5 bases). Germline V gene sequence: CDR1 KGHSH, CDR2 LQKENI. The CDR3 length is 13 residues. Trimming removed 3 bases from V and 4 bases from J, with 9 bases in between. The CDR3 sequence is CASSPQGIYGYTF. For the CDR3, the DNA is TGTGCCAGCTCACCGCAGGGTATCTATGGCTACACCTTC. The full variable domain, completed using reference TRBV18 and TRBJ1-2, is NAGVMQNPRHLVRRRGQEARLRCSPMKGHSHVYWYRQLPEEGLKFMVYLQKENIIDESGMPKERFSAEFPKEGPSILRIQQVVRGDSAAYFCASSPQGIYGYTFGSGTRLTVV.

The gene calls are TRBV5-6 and TRBJ2-7; TRBD2 matches at 10 bases. The CDR3 has 14 residues. Trimming at V came to 2 bases and at J to 4 bases, leaving 3 bases not matched to a gene. CDR1 is SGHDT and CDR2 is YYEEEE in the germline V gene. The chain's CDR3 is CASSFSGGTYEQYF. The CDR3 bases are TGTGCCAGCAGCTTTAGCGGGGGGACGTACGAGCAGTACTTC.